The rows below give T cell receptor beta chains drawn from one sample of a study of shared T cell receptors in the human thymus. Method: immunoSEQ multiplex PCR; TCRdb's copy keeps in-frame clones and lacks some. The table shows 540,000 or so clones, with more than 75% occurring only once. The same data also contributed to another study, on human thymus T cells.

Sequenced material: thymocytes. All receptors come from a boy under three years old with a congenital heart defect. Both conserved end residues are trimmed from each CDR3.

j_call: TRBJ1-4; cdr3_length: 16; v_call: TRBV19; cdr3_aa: ASSLTDSWIASTGKLF
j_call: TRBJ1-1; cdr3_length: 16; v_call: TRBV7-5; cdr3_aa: VRSLYGTGGFRCTEAF
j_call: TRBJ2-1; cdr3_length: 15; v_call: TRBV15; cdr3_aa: ATSRDDRAGGHNEQF
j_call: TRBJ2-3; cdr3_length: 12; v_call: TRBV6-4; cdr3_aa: ARVLAGGFNTQY
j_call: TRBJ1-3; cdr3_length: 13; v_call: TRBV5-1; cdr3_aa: ASKAGAHSGNTIY
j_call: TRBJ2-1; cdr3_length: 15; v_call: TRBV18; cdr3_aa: ASTITPPSGRADEQF
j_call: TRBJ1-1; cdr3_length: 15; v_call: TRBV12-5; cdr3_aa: ASADRGPLTRNTEAF
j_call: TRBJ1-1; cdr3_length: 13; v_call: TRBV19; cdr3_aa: ASSPSRQSLSRAF
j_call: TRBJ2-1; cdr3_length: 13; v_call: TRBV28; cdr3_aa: ASGWGLTTRNEQF
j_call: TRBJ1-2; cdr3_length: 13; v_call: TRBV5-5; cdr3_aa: ASSLDRGTNYGYT
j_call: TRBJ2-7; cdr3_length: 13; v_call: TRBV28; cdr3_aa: ASSPPGLAVAEQY
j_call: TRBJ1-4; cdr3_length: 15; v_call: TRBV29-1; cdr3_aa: SVGIPGISGTNEKLF
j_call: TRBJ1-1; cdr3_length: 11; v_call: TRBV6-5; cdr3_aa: ASRNRGPNEAF
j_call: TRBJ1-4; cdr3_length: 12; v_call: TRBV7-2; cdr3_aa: ASSSGPYNEKLF
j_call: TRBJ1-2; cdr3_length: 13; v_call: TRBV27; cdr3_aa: ASSQGWEGQYGYT
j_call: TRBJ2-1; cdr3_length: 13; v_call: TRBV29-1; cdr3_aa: SVEGWREGLNEQF
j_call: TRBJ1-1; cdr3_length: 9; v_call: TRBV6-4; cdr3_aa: ASSDGTEAF
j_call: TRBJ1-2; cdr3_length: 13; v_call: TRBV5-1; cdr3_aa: ASSVRTGGRYGYT
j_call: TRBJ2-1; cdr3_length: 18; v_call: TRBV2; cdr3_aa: ASSERRNDEPLSSYNEQF
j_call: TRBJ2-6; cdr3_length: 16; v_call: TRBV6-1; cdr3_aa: ASSAPAGCGSGANVLT
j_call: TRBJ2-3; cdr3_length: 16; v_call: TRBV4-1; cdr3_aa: ASSQDGAGAQIIDTQY
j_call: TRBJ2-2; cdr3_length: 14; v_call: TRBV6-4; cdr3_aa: ASSDFTSGRPGELF
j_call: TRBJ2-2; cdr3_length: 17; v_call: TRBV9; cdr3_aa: ASSPAGQSARPDTGELF
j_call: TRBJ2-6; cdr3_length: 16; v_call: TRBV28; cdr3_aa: ASSSIGTPYSGANVLT
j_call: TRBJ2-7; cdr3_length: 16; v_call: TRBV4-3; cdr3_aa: ASSQEGSPAGAFYEQY
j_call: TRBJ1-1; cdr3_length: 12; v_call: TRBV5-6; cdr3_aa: ASSRTEMNTEAF
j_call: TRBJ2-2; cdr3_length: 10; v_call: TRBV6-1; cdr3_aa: ASRIGAGELF
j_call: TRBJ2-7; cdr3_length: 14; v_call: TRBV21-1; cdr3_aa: ASSKVEGGSSYEQY
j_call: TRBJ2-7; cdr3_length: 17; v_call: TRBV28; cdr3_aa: ASSRVRAPILLSSYEQY
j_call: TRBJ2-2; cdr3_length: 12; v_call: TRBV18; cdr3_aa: ASSPQRETGELF
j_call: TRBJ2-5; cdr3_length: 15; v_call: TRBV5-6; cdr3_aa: ASSLAGTSGSLKTQY
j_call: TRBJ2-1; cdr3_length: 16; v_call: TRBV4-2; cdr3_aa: ASSPGLADRSSYNEQF
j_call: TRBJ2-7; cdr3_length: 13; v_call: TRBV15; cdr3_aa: ATSRGVAGVFEQY